These T cell receptor beta chains were read from a single sample in a study of preoperative IRX-2 immunotherapy in early breast cancer. The assay was immunoSEQ multiplex PCR, and TCRdb's table has in-frame clones only and misses some. The sample includes 24,000 or so clones, approximately 95% of them seen just once. The material was tumor tissue, obtained after IRX-2 immunotherapy. The receptors shown here come from a human donor with breast cancer. The CDR3 runs from the conserved cysteine through the conserved F or W. Fields, in order: V gene, J gene, clone size, CDR3 length, D gene, CDR3 protein, CDR3 DNA. D genes are given only for firm matches. Where a row states a size, it is once, few, many or the class of an expanded clone; other rows omit it.

>TRBV27|TRBJ2-7|.|15|.
CASSLVSDSAYEQYF
TGTGCCAGCAGTCTAGTTAGCGACTCCGCCTACGAGCAGTACTTC
>TRBV11-3|TRBJ2-7|.|13|TRBD1
CASSMTGSHEQYF
TGTGCCAGCAGCATGACAGGGAGCCACGAGCAGTACTTC
>TRBV9|TRBJ2-7|.|14|.
CASSPRYVSYEQYF
TGTGCCAGCAGCCCCCGCTACGTCTCCTACGAGCAGTACTTC
>TRBV6-1|TRBJ2-2|.|17|.
CASSERELWGSAGELFF
TGTGCCAGCAGTGAAAGGGAACTGTGGGGGTCGGCCGGGGAGCTGTTTTTT
>TRBV5-1|TRBJ2-2|.|15|.
CASSSNIANTGELFF
TGCGCCAGCAGCTCTAATATAGCGAACACCGGGGAGCTGTTTTTT
>TRBV5-1|TRBJ1-1|.|16|.
CASSSRRPDTNTEAFF
TGCGCCAGCAGCTCCCGACGGCCAGATACGAACACTGAAGCTTTCTTT
>TRBV5-5|TRBJ2-1|.|15|TRBD2
CASSLRDYPYNEQFF
TGTGCCAGCAGCTTGAGGGACTACCCCTACAATGAGCAGTTCTTC
>TRBV14|TRBJ2-2|.|16|.
CASSPSLLSSTGELFF
TGTGCCAGCAGCCCCTCACTTTTGAGCTCCACCGGGGAGCTGTTTTTT
>TRBV9|TRBJ1-5|once|15|.
CASSVGRDSNQPQHF
TGTGCCAGCAGCGTAGGCCGCGATAGCAATCAGCCCCAGCATTTT
>TRBV7-2|TRBJ2-3|.|17|TRBD2
CASSLSGSGGRVDTQYF
TGTGCCAGCAGCTTAAGTGGATCGGGAGGCCGGGTAGATACGCAGTATTTT